The present T cell receptor beta chain was sequenced within a study of blood T cell repertoires in COVID-19. Trimming removed 3 bases at V and 7 bases at J, with 15 bases between. CDR3 length equals 15 residues. From germline, CDR1 is SNHLY and CDR2 FYNNEI. The table came from immunoSEQ multiplex PCR; TCRdb's copy has only in-frame clones and leaves some out. The sample carries 150,000 to 200,000 clones, 80% recorded once. The source material was PBMCs or T cells enriched from blood (not recorded which). The clonotype originates from a man aged 55 to 70 who had been exposed to COVID-19. The J gene is TRBJ1-4, the V gene TRBV2; weak D call: TRBD1 (6 bases). CDR3 in amino acids: CASSEQGLGSEKLFF. The DNA of the CDR3 is TGTGCCAGCAGTGAGCAGGGGTTGGGGAGTGAAAAACTGTTTTTT.